Here is one TCR beta chain with its context. The sample originates from a study of blood T cell repertoires in COVID-19. Study summary: Samples representing acute and convalescent COVID-19 were sourced from the United States, Italy and Spain. T cells, B-cell-depleted T cells, or PBMCs supplied cDNA or gDNA.

Per the original methods: From reference gene primer amplification, estimates of nucleated cell counts were derived. Sequenced by immunoSEQ multiplex PCR; TCRdb stores in-frame clones only, minus some. D and trimming were read from the DNA, whereas the V and J calls and clone size are those reported in that table. The sample contains tens of thousands of clones, roughly 90% of which appear only once. One Seattle source followed patients from active infection through their disease course. The TCR sequence derives from a man aged 50-60 years with COVID-19, enrolled during active disease. The sequencing sample was made of peripheral blood.

This chain's CDR3 is CASSAILDFTTNEKLFF. CDR3 sequence (DNA): TGTGCCAGTAGTGCAATACTAGATTTTACAACTAATGAAAAACTGTTTTTT. The chain joins TRBV19 to TRBJ1-4; D is ambiguous. Germline CDR1 and CDR2: LNHDA and SQIVND (reference sequence). The CDR3 sequence is 17 residues long. Trimming pared 5 bases from V and 0 bases from J, leaving 16 bases between.